The rows below give T cell receptor beta chains drawn from one sample of a study of immune evolution from preneoplasia to lung adenocarcinoma. TCRdb's table, derived via immunoSEQ multiplex PCR, lists solely in-frame clones and lacks some. In the table there are about 14,000 clones, roughly 87% of which are singletons. The specimen sequenced was FFPE lung adenocarcinoma in situ tissue. The source is a donor older than 65 with lung adenocarcinoma. CDR3s leave out the opening cysteine and the closing phenylalanine or tryptophan. The order of the fields is V gene, J gene, CDR3 protein.

V: TRBV7-9
J: TRBJ1-2
CDR3: ASSLATDSPYGYT

V: TRBV11-2
J: TRBJ2-3
CDR3: ASSQGRDGLRTDTQY

V: TRBV9
J: TRBJ2-1
CDR3: ASSARDYSYNEQF

V: TRBV6-5
J: TRBJ2-7
CDR3: ASTRTGSPDSEQY

V: TRBV5-4
J: TRBJ1-1
CDR3: ASSLPDPGTEAF

V: TRBV11-2
J: TRBJ2-2
CDR3: ASSYSGTNTGELF

V: TRBV28
J: TRBJ2-3
CDR3: ASTLTGFPDTQY

V: TRBV9
J: TRBJ2-3
CDR3: ASSVGVSGIGTATQY

V: TRBV4-2
J: TRBJ1-1
CDR3: ASSLPGQGAEAF

V: TRBV6-6
J: TRBJ1-4
CDR3: ASSTTRQGNEKLF

V: TRBV5-4
J: TRBJ2-3
CDR3: ASSPTSGRADTQY

V: TRBV5-6
J: TRBJ1-4
CDR3: ASSMGPNEKLF

V: TRBV29-1
J: TRBJ2-3
CDR3: SVSGGDRDPHTQY

V: TRBV11-2
J: TRBJ2-2
CDR3: ASSLDTAGVGFGELF

V: TRBV18
J: TRBJ2-7
CDR3: ASSPRTGSAYEQY

V: TRBV25-1
J: TRBJ2-6
CDR3: ASSEAGANVLT

V: TRBV5-1
J: TRBJ2-5
CDR3: ASSLDGQFQETQY

V: TRBV20-1
J: TRBJ2-7
CDR3: SVPGPNEQY

V: TRBV11-2
J: TRBJ1-2
CDR3: ASSKTGTENGYT

V: TRBV29-1
J: TRBJ2-3
CDR3: SVGGRATDTQY

V: TRBV2
J: TRBJ1-2
CDR3: ASSESETGALGSYGYT

V: TRBV7-2
J: TRBJ2-3
CDR3: ASSLVGGNGFTQY

V: TRBV28
J: TRBJ1-2
CDR3: ASRTTRGNGYT

V: TRBV2
J: TRBJ1-5
CDR3: ASSESGGVQPQH

V: TRBV2
J: TRBJ1-2
CDR3: ASSDTLGPWGNGYT

V: TRBV28
J: TRBJ1-1
CDR3: ASTLGQGRTEAF

V: TRBV6-5
J: TRBJ1-2
CDR3: ASSFRTGFYGYT

V: TRBV7-6
J: TRBJ1-3
CDR3: ASSHTGAGNTIY